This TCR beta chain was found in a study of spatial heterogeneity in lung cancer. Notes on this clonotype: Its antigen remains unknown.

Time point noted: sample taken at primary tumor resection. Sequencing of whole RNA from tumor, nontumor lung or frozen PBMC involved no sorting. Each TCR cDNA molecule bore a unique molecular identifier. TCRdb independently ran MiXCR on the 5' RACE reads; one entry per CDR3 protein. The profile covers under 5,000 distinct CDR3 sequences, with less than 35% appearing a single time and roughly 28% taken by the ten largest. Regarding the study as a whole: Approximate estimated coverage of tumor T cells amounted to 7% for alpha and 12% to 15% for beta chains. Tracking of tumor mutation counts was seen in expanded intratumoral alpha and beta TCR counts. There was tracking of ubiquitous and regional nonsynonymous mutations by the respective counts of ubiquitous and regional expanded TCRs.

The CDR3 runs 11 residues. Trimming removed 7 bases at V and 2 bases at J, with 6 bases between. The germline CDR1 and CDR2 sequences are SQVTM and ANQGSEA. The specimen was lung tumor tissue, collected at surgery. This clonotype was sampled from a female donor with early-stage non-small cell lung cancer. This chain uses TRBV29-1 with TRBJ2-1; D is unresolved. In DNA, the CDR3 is TGCAGCGCCTCGGCCTACAATGAGCAGTTCTTC. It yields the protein CSASAYNEQFF.